This record covers a single TCR beta chain. Its specificity is not known. This sample was included in a study of cytomegalovirus exposure and HLA in healthy donors. Clones were read by immunoSEQ multiplex PCR, and TCRdb kept only the in-frame ones, dropping some. Counted here are about 140,000 clones, roughly 90% occurring once; the ten biggest clones make up 4.5% to 5.5%. Germline V CDR1 and CDR2: MNHNS, SASEGT. Trimming cost V 1 base and J 4 bases, with 16 bases left between them. CDR3 length: 16 residues. General study points: Most TCR sequences proved rare, with some public TCRs found in many donors.

The chain carries TRBV6-1 and TRBJ1-2, with D tentatively TRBD1 (6 bases). The clonotype comes from a man between 18 and 29 years old in good health and CMV-seropositive. Sequencing was done on a sample of PBMCs. The CDR3 protein is CASSEGGVGGGYGYTF. The CDR3 DNA is TGTGCCAGCAGTGAAGGGGGTGTGGGAGGGGGCTATGGCTACACCTTC.